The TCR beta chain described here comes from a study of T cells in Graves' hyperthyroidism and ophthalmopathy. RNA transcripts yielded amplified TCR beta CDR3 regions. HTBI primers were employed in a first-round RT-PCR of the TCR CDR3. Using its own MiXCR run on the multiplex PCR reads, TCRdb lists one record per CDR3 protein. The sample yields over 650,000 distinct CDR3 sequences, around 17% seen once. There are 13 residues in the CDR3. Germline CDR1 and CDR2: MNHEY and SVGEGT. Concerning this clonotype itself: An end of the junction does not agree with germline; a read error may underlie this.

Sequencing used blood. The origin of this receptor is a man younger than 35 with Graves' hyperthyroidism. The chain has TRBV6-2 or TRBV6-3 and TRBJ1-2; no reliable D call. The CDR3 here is CASSFSGGYGCTF. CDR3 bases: TGTGCCAGCAGTTTTTCGGGTGGCTATGGCTGCACCTTC.